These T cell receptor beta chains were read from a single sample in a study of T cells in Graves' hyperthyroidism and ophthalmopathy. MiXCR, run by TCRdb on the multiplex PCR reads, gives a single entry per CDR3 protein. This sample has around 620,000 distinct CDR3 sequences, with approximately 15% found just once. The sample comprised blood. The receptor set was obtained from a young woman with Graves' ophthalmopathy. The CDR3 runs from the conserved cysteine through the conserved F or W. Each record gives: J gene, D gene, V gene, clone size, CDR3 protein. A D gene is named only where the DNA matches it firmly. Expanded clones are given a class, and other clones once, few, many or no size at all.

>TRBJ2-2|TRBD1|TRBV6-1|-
CASHPTGTYTGELFF
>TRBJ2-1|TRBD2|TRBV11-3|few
CASSLDVGGRGNEQLF
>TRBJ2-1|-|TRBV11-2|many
CASSLEALANSLYNEQFF
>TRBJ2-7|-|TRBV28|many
CASSPRGPKPLLQQYF
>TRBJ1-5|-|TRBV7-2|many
CASSLVAGNQPQHF
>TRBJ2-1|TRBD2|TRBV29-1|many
CSVEASGRINEQFF
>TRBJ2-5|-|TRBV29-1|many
CSVATPRGRAIGETQYF
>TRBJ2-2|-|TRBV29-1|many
CSVPDPLTQTGELFF
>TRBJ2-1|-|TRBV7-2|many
CASMSFSSNEQFF
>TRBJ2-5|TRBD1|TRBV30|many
CAWSQGEETQYF
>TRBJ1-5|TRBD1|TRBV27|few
CASRAGTGGFQPQHF
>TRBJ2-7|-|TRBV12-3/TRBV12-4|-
CASSPNRDSYEQYF
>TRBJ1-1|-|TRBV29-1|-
CSVYVGRTSTEAFF
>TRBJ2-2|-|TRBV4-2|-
CASSQDHRVDTGELFF
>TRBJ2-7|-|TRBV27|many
CASSAGTGRAGGEQYF
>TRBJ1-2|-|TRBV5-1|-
CASSLHVQGFNYGYTF
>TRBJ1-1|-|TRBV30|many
CAWKSRVSRTEAFF
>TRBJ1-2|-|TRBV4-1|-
CASSQAQATNYGYTF
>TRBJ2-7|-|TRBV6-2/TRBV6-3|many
CASTSGGPGEQYF
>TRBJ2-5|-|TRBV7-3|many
CASSLTGGQETQYF
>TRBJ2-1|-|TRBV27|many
CASSPRGPPGNEQFF
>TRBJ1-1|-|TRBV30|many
CAWSVSRGWTEAFF
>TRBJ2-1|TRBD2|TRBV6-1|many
CASSSHGEGNEQFF